This TCR beta chain came from a study of shared clonotypes between healthy human individuals. Repertoires were generated with immunoSEQ multiplex PCR, while TCRdb's copy carries only in-frame clones and drops some. The sample has 550,000 to 850,000 clones, roughly 72% seen once; the top ten hold under 2%. Worth noting for this clone: This same CDR3 is encoded by further DNA sequences in the sample.

Donors comprised only Caucasian adults living in Nashville, Tennessee. Splitting of CD4+ cells produced CD45RA+ naive and CD45RA-negative memory subsets. This receptor was identified in a woman in her thirties in good health. The sequenced sample was memory CD4+ T cells sorted from blood. Subset noted: CD45RA-negative fraction.

Here the CDR3 reads CASSRTGSNEKLFF. In DNA, the CDR3 is TGTGCCAGCAGCCGGACAGGGTCTAATGAAAAACTGTTTTTT. The rearrangement joins TRBV7-9 to TRBJ1-4, with 8 bases identical to TRBD1. Germline trimming cut 5 bases from V and 3 bases from J; bases unmatched to any gene: 2. CDR1 SEHNR and CDR2 FQNEAQ come from the germline V gene (reference sequence). The CDR3 loop spans 14 amino acids.